The clone carrying this T cell receptor (beta chain) was recorded a few times. CDR1 LNHDA and CDR2 SQIVND come from the germline V gene (reference sequence). CDR3 length: 13 residues. V lost 5 bases, J lost 6 bases, and 11 bases lay in between. Amplification of TCR beta used genomic DNA extracted from peripheral blood. TRB rearrangements spanning V, D and J were amplified using mixed TRB-A/B primers. TCRdb itself ran the multiplex PCR reads through MiXCR, one entry per CDR3 protein. The sample lists approximately 1,500 distinct CDR3 sequences, around 35% seen once, with 11% in the top ten. This specimen belongs to a study of T cell repertoires in aging, cancer and after chemotherapy. Looking at the study overall: Pre- and post-chemotherapy samples were paired from glioblastoma patients treated with temozolomide-based therapy. The full dataset contained around 8.2 million TCR reads.

The TCR was taken from a human donor with a solid tumor. The sample consisted of blood. The chain combines TRBV19 with TRBJ1-5; D is perhaps TRBD1 (5 bases). CDR3 sequence: CASSDGGAQPQHF. The CDR3 nucleotides read TGTGCCAGTAGTGACGGGGGAGCTCAGCCCCAGCATTTT.